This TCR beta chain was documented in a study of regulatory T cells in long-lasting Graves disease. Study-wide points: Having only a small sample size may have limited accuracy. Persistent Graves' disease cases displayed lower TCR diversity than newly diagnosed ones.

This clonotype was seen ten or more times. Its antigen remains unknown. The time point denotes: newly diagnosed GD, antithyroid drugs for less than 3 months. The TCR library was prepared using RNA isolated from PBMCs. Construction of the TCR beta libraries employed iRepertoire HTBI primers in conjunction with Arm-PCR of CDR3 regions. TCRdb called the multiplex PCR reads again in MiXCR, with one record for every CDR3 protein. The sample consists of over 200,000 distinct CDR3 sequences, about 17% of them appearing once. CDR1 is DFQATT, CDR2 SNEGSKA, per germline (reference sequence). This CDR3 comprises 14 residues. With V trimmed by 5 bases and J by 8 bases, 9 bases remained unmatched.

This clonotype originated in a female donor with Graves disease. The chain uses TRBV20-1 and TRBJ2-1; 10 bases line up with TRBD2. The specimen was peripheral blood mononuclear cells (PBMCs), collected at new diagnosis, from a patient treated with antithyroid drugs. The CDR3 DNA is TGCAGTGCTGTGACTAGCGGGCCACGGGATGAGCAGTTCTTC. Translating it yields CSAVTSGPRDEQFF.